Below, 24 T cell receptor beta chains from the same sample are listed, as sequenced in a study of Ad26.COV2.S vaccination and SARS-CoV-2 variants. Indicated treatment: some 20 received Ad26.COV2.S at low or high dose, single or two shots; roughly 5 received placebo; per-sample allocation not given. Day 63 after the first injection of vaccine or placebo was the sampling time. Libraries were prepared by immunoSEQ multiplex PCR; TCRdb keeps only in-frame clonotypes and omits some of them. Of approximately 500,000 clones listed, approximately 88% are singletons. Source: peripheral blood, taken in a trial of Ad26.COV2.S vaccine versus placebo. Receptor source: a person between 18 and 65 years old who received the Ad26.COV2.S COVID-19 vaccine or a placebo.

V and J are TRBV6-1 and TRBJ1-6; D is possibly TRBD1 (6 bases). Germline values: CDR1 MNHNS, CDR2 SASEGT. Trimming took off 1 base at V and 9 bases at J, with 13 bases between the two ends. The CDR3 is 15 amino acids. The CDR3 is CASSEGGGSGSPLHF. The CDR3 coding sequence is TGTGCCAGCAGTGAAGGGGGGGGCTCAGGTTCACCCCTCCACTTT.

This clone appeared a few times. This sequence joins TRBV7-9 and TRBJ2-1, with D uncertain. Trimming removed 1 base from V and 5 bases from J, with 9 bases in between. Per germline, CDR1 SEHNR and CDR2 FQNEAQ (reference sequence). CDR3 length equals 14 residues. The chain's CDR3 is CASSLVGRDNEQFF. As DNA, the CDR3 is TGTGCCAGCAGCTTAGTTGGACGGGACAATGAGCAGTTCTTC.

The rearrangement joins TRBV10-3 to TRBJ2-3; 7 nucleotides match TRBD2. The CDR3 is 16 residues long. The junction had 12 bases not matched to a gene; V was cut back by 3 bases and J by 6 bases. Germline CDR1 is ENHRY and CDR2 is SYGVKD. The CDR3 is CAISDRGLSAGDTQYF. CDR3 DNA: TGTGCCATCAGTGACCGGGGACTATCGGCTGGGGATACGCAGTATTTT.

The chain uses TRBV25-1 and TRBJ1-1, with a possible D match to TRBD1 (5 bases). There are 15 residues in the CDR3. The germline V gene encodes CDR1 MGHDK and CDR2 SYGVNS. Trimming removed 1 base from V and 3 bases from J, with 12 bases in between. CDR3 sequence (DNA): TGTGCCAGCAGTGAATGGGGGGAATCCGACACTGAAGCTTTCTTT. This encodes CASSEWGESDTEAFF.

This sequence joins TRBV29-1 and TRBJ2-7, with 9 positions matching TRBD1. Germline CDR1 SQVTM, CDR2 ANQGSEA. Germline trimming cut 7 bases from V and 2 bases from J; bases unmatched to any gene: 6. The CDR3 runs to 13 residues. This chain's CDR3 is CSAKGDRAYEQYF. Written as DNA, the CDR3 is TGCAGCGCCAAGGGGGACAGGGCCTACGAGCAGTACTTC.

This chain connects TRBV9 to TRBJ2-7, with TRBD1 matching over 7 bases. CDR1 SGDLS and CDR2 YYNGEE come from the germline V gene. This CDR3 contains 14 residues. V lost 2 bases, J lost 2 bases, and 4 bases stayed unmatched. DNA of the CDR3: TGTGCCAGCAGCGTTTCGACAGGGCCCTACGAGCAGTACTTC. This sequence encodes CASSVSTGPYEQYF.

The J gene is TRBJ2-7, the V gene TRBV5-4; TRBD2 matches at 16 bases. The V segment lost 4 bases and the J segment 12 bases; nucleotides outside the gene matches: 4. Germline V gives CDR1 SGHNT, CDR2 YYREEE (reference sequence). The CDR3 is made up of 13 amino acids. The CDR3 here is CASSPGTSGRGYF. The DNA of the CDR3 is TGTGCCAGCAGCCCGGGGACTAGCGGGAGGGGGTACTTC.

The gene calls are TRBV7-3 and TRBJ2-2; the D gene is possibly TRBD2 (5 bases). Deletions cut 4 bases from V and 5 bases from J, with 17 bases between. In germline, CDR1 is SGHTA, CDR2 FQGTGA. The CDR3 is made up of 16 amino acids. This chain's CDR3 is CASSSSRVPGTGELFF. The DNA for the CDR3 is TGTGCCAGCAGCTCCAGCCGGGTTCCGGGGACCGGGGAGCTGTTTTTT.

The V call is TRBV27, the J call TRBJ2-1; 7 positions match TRBD1. Trimming took 2 bases from V and 10 from J; bases not matched to a gene: 8. Per germline, CDR1 MNHEY and CDR2 SMNVEV (reference sequence). The CDR3 is 14 amino acids. Written as DNA, the CDR3 is TGTGCCAGCAGTTTACTTCGGACAGGCGCCGAGCAGTTCTTC. It specifies CASSLLRTGAEQFF.

This chain connects TRBV18 to TRBJ1-2, with D hard to call. The germline CDR1 and CDR2 sequences are KGHSH and LQKENI. CDR3 length equals 19 residues. Between the trimmed V and J ends, which lost 3 bases and 0 bases, there was a span of 23 bases. The DNA of the CDR3 is TGTGCCAGCTCACCCACCCCTAGGGCGAGGCCCGACCCTAACTATGGCTACACCTTC. It yields the protein CASSPTPRARPDPNYGYTF.

As to this clone: The identical CDR3 is also encoded by other nucleotide sequences in the sample. The CDR3 loop is CASSELAGGPGEQYF. In DNA, the CDR3 is TGTGCCAGCAGTGAATTAGCGGGAGGGCCGGGGGAGCAGTACTTC. V and J are TRBV6-1 and TRBJ2-7, with 11 bases that match TRBD2. Germline assignment: CDR1 MNHNS and CDR2 SASEGT. V trimming: 2 bases; J trimming: 7 bases; junction bases outside the gene matches: 7. The CDR3 totals 15 residues.

The chain combines TRBV21-1 with TRBJ2-1; the table assigns TRBD2, which was not confirmed against the DNA. TRBV21-1 is shown as a pseudogene. The CDR3 is 16 amino acids. The DNA of the CDR3 is TGTGCCAGCAGCAAAGCGCTCAGCGGGAGGGTACATGAGCAGTTCTTC. Encoded protein: CASSKALSGRVHEQFF.

This clone has only one observation. The chain joins TRBV9 to TRBJ2-7; TRBD1 aligns across 10 bases. The germline CDR1 and CDR2 sequences are SGDLS and YYNGEE. The J segment lost 3 bases and the V segment lost 5 bases, leaving 8 bases of the junction unmatched. The CDR3 sequence is 15 residues long. The CDR3 nucleotides read TGTGCCAGCAGTAATACCGGGACAGGGGTCTACGAGCAGTACTTC. Amino acid sequence: CASSNTGTGVYEQYF. The full variable domain, rest sourced from reference TRBV9 and TRBJ2-7, is DSGVTQTPKHLITATGQRVTLRCSPRSGDLSVYWYQQSLDQGLQFLIQYYNGEERAKGNILERFSAQQFPDLHSELNLSSLELGDSALYFCASSNTGTGVYEQYFGPGTRLTVT.

The chain uses TRBV12-2 and TRBJ2-2; whether TRBD2, the table's D call, matches the DNA was not checked. TRBV12-2 is given as a pseudogene. This CDR3 is built from 19 residues. The CDR3 DNA sequence: TGTGCAAGTCGCCGAAAGACTAGCGGGAGGCCCCTTAACACCGGGGAGCTGTTTTTT. Protein sequence: CASRRKTSGRPLNTGELFF.

The CDR3 spells CASSQDRWGYTF. Here the CDR3 DNA reads TGCGCCAGCAGCCAAGATCGGTGGGGCTACACCTTC. This sequence joins TRBV4-3 and TRBJ1-2; D is uncertain. V shed 0 bases and J shed 8 bases, with 7 bases lying between them. Germline V gives CDR1 LGHNA, CDR2 YSLEER. The CDR3 consists of 12 residues.

V gene TRBV2 combines with J gene TRBJ2-5, with a possible D match to TRBD2 (5 bases). The V gene lost 8 bases and the J gene lost 2 bases, with 18 bases spanning the gap. Germline assignment: CDR1 SNHLY and CDR2 FYNNEI. This CDR3 contains 15 residues. In DNA, the CDR3 is TGTGCCAGCGGACTGGCCGGGATGGGACAAGAGACCCAGTACTTC. This encodes CASGLAGMGQETQYF. The whole variable domain, remainder taken from reference TRBV2 and TRBJ2-5, is EPEVTQTPSHQVTQMGQEVILRCVPISNHLYFYWYRQILGQKVEFLVSFYNNEISEKSEIFDDQFSVERPDGSNFTLKIRSTKLEDSAMYFCASGLAGMGQETQYFGPGTRLLVL.

The genes are TRBV27 and TRBJ2-5; the match to TRBD1 covers 7 bases. The V gene's germline CDR1 is MNHEY and CDR2 SMNVEV (reference sequence). V lost 5 bases to trimming and J lost 1 base; unmatched junction nucleotides: 10. The CDR3 consists of 16 residues. CDR3 loop: CASSPRAGQAQETQYF. The CDR3 nucleotides read TGTGCCAGCAGTCCTAGGGCCGGACAGGCCCAAGAGACCCAGTACTTC.

The chain has TRBV18 and TRBJ1-3; D not resolved. Germline CDR1 is KGHSH and CDR2 is LQKENI. V gave up 6 bases and J gave up 4 bases, with 7 bases separating them. CDR3 length: 12 residues. CDR3 sequence reads: CASSPEGNTIYF. In DNA form, the CDR3 reads TGTGCCAGCTCGCCGGAGGGAAACACCATATATTTT.

The rearrangement links TRBV29-1 to TRBJ2-6, with 8 bases lining up with TRBD2. The CDR3 contains 16 residues. Germline CDR1 and CDR2: SQVTM and ANQGSEA. Unmatched junction bases numbered 5, after V lost 2 bases and J lost 2 bases. The CDR3 bases are TGCAGCGTTGAACAGGCGGGGGGTACTGGGGCCAACGTCCTGACTTTC. As protein: CSVEQAGGTGANVLTF.

V usage is TRBV20-1 and J usage is TRBJ1-1; maybe TRBD1 (6 bases). The CDR3 has 11 amino acids. Trimming pared 6 bases from V and 5 bases from J, leaving 10 bases between. The V gene's germline CDR1 is DFQATT and CDR2 SNEGSKA (reference sequence). The CDR3 DNA sequence: TGCAGTGCGTCAGGGGAAACTGAAGCTTTCTTT. Residues: CSASGETEAFF.

This chain joins TRBV7-8 and TRBJ2-5, with TRBD2 identical over 9 bases. CDR1 and CDR2 from the germline V gene are SGHVS and FQNEAQ. The junction had 5 bases not matched to a gene; V was cut back by 3 bases and J by 3 bases. There are 15 residues in the CDR3. The CDR3 bases are TGTGCCAGCAGCTTGGGGACTAGCAGTAAAGAGACCCAGTACTTC. Its translation is CASSLGTSSKETQYF.

The chain combines TRBV6-2 or TRBV6-3 with TRBJ2-1; possibly TRBD2 for D (5 bases). From germline, CDR1 is MNHEY and CDR2 SVGEGT. This CDR3 has 16 residues. Trimming cost V 3 bases and J 5 bases, with 17 bases left between them. The CDR3 spells CASSYYLRGSHNEQFF. As DNA, the CDR3 is TGTGCCAGCAGTTATTACCTCCGGGGATCCCACAATGAGCAGTTCTTC.

The chain links TRBV6-5 to TRBJ2-7; 9 bases are a match to TRBD1. The CDR3 extends over 14 amino acids. With 7 bases clipped from V and 3 bases from J, the junction kept 7 bases outside the gene matches. Per germline, CDR1 MNHEY and CDR2 SVGAGI. The CDR3 coding sequence is TGTGCCAGCACTCCCGGGACAGGGTTCTACGAGCAGTACTTC. Protein sequence: CASTPGTGFYEQYF.

The rearrangement joins TRBV28 to TRBJ1-1; weak D call: TRBD1 (5 bases). Deletions cut 7 bases from V and 3 bases from J, with 15 bases between. CDR3 length: 14 residues. CDR1 MDHEN and CDR2 SYDVKM come from the germline V gene. CDR3 sequence: CASTNGGGYTEAFF. The CDR3 DNA sequence: TGTGCCAGCACCAACGGGGGGGGGTACACTGAAGCTTTCTTT.